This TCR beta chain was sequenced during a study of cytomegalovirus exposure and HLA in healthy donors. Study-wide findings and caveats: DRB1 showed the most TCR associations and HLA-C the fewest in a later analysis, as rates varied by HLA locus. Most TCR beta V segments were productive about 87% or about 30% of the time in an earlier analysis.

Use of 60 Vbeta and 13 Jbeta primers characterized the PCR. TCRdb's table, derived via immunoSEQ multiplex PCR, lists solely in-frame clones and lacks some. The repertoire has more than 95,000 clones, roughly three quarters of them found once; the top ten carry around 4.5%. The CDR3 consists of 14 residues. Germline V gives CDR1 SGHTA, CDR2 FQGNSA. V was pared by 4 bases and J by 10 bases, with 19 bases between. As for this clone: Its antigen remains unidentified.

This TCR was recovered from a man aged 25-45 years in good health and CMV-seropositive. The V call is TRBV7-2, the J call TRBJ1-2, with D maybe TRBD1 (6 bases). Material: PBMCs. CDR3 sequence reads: CASSSPWTVGIYTF. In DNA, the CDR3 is TGTGCCAGCAGCTCGCCTTGGACAGTGGGGATCTACACCTTC. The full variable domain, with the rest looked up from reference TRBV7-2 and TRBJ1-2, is GAGVSQSPSNKVTEKGKDVELRCDPISGHTALYWYRQSLGQGLEFLIYFQGNSAPDKSGLPSDRFSAERTGGSVSTLTIQRTQQEDSAVYLCASSSPWTVGIYTFGSGTRLTVV.